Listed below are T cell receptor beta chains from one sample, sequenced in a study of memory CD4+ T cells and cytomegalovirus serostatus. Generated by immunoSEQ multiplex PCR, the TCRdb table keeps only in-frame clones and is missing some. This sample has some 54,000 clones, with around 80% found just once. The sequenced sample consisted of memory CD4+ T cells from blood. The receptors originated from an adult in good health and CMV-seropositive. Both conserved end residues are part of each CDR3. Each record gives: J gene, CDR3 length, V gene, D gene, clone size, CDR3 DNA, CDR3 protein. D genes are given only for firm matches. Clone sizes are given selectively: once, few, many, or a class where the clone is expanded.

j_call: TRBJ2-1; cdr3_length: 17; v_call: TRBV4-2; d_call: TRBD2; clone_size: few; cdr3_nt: TGTGCCAGCAGCCAAGATCGGGGGACTAGCTCCTACAATGAGCAGTTCTTC; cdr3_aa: CASSQDRGTSSYNEQFF
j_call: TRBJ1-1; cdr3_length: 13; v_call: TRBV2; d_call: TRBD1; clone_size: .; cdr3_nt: TGTGCCAGCAGCGTAGGGACAGACACTGAAGCTTTCTTT; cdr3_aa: CASSVGTDTEAFF
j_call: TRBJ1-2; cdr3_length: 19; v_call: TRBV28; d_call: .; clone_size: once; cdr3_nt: TGTGCCAGCAGGTCCCTAAGGAGCCCTACCTTACGATCTAACTATGGCTACACCTTC; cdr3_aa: CASRSLRSPTLRSNYGYTF
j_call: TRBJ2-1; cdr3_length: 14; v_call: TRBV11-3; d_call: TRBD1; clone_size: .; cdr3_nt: TGTGCCAGCAGCTTAGGGGACAGCTACAATGAGCAGTTCTTC; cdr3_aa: CASSLGDSYNEQFF
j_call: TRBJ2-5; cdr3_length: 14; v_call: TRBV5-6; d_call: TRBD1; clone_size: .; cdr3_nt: TGTGCCAGCAGCTCACAGGGGCGTCAAGAGACCCAGTACTTC; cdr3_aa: CASSSQGRQETQYF
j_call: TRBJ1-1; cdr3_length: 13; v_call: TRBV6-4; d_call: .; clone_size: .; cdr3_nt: TGTGCCAGCAGCCAACAGGGCACGGGGGAAGCTTTCTTT; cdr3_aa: CASSQQGTGEAFF
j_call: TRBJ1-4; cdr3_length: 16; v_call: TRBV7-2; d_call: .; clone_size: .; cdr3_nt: TGTGCCAGCAGCCCCGGGGGGGGGCTGTGGGGTGAAAAACTGTTTTTT; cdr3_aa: CASSPGGGLWGEKLFF
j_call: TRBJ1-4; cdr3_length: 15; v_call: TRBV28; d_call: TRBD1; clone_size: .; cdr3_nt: TGTGCCAGCATCTCAGGTGGAGGGGGCAATGAAAAACTGTTTTTT; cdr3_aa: CASISGGGGNEKLFF
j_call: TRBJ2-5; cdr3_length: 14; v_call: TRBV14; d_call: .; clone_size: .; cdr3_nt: TGTGCCAGCAGCCAAGCGGCTGGCCAAGAGACCCAGTACTTC; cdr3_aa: CASSQAAGQETQYF
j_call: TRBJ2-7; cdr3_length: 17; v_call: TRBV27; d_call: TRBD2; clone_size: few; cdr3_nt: TGTGCCAGCAGTCTACGGACTAGCGGGATTCCGACCTACGAGCAGTACTTC; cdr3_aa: CASSLRTSGIPTYEQYF
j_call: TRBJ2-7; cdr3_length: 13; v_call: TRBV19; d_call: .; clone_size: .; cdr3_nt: TGTGCCAGTAGTAGCCTAAGAGTGGGCGAGCAGTACTTC; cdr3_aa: CASSSLRVGEQYF
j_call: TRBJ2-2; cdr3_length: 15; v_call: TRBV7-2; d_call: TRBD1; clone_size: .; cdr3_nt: TGTGCCAGCAGCGCCTATCCAGGGGGCACCGGGGAGCTGTTTTTT; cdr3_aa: CASSAYPGGTGELFF
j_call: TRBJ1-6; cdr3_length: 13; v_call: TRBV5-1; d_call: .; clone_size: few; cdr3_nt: TGCGCCAGCAGAAGTCAGGAAAATTCACCCCTCCACTTT; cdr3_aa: CASRSQENSPLHF
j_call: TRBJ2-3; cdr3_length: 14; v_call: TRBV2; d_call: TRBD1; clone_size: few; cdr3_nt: TGTGCCTCTTATTGGGACAGGGGGCAAGATACGCAGTATTTT; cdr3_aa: CASYWDRGQDTQYF
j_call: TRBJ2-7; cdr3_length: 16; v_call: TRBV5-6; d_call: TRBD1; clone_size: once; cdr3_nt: TGTGCCAGCAGCACAAACCGGGACAGGGTGTCCTACGAGCAGTACTTC; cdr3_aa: CASSTNRDRVSYEQYF
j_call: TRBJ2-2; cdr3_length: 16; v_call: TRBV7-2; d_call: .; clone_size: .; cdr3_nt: TGTGCCAGCAGCTCCCAGGGTAACGGGGAAACCGGGGAGCTGTTTTTT; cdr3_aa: CASSSQGNGETGELFF
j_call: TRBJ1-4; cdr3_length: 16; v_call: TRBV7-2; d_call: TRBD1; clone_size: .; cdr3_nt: TGTGCCAGCAGTATGACCTCCGGGACAGGGGTGGAAAAACTGTTTTTT; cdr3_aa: CASSMTSGTGVEKLFF
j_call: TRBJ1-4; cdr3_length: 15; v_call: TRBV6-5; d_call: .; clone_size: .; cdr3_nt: TGTGCCAGCAGAACGGGGCCAGCAACTAATGAAAAACTGTTTTTT; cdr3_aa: CASRTGPATNEKLFF
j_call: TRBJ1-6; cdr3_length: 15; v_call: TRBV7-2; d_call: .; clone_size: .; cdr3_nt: TGTGCCAGCAGCCTGGGGGGTATCTATAATTCACCCCTCCACTTT; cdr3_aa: CASSLGGIYNSPLHF
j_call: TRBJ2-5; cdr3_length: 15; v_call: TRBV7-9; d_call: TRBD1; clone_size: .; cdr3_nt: TGTGCCAGCAGCCTTGGACAGGGTGGTCGGGAGACCCAGTACTTC; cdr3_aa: CASSLGQGGRETQYF
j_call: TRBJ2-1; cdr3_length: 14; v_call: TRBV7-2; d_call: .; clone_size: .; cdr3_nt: TGTGCCAGCAGCTCGGACTGGCGTTACAATGAGCAGTTCTTC; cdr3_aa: CASSSDWRYNEQFF
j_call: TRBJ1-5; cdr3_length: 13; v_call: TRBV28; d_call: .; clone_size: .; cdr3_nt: TGTGCCAGCACCCTACTGAAGAATCAGCCCCAGCATTTT; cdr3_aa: CASTLLKNQPQHF